What follows are 26 T cell receptor beta chains derived from one specimen sequenced in a study of cytomegalovirus exposure and HLA in healthy donors. Use of 60 Vbeta and 13 Jbeta primers characterized the PCR. Generated by immunoSEQ multiplex PCR, the TCRdb table keeps only in-frame clones and is missing some. In the table there are approximately 290,000 clones, 80% of which are singletons. The sequencing input was PBMCs. The receptor source for this set is a girl aged 2-10 years in good health and CMV-seronegative.

This chain joins TRBV5-1 and TRBJ2-5; 10 nucleotides match TRBD1. The assigned J gene may be wrong: the sequence end matches TRBJ2-7 better. This CDR3 contains 16 residues. In germline, CDR1 is SGHRS, CDR2 YFSETQ. This chain's CDR3 is CASSLSSRGTGDEQYF. CDR3 bases: TGCGCCAGCAGCCTAAGTTCGCGTGGGACAGGGGACGAGCAGTACTTC.

The rearrangement uses TRBV5-1 and TRBJ2-2; tentative D call: TRBD1 (6 bases). The CDR3 runs to 16 residues. CDR1 and CDR2 (germline): SGHRS, YFSETQ. Deletions cut 1 base from V and 4 bases from J, with 14 bases between. The chain's CDR3 is CASSLFPTGPTGELFF. CDR3 nucleotide sequence: TGCGCCAGCAGCTTGTTTCCTACAGGGCCCACCGGGGAGCTGTTTTTT.

The chain combines TRBV5-1 with TRBJ2-1, with TRBD1 identical over 8 bases. Germline CDR1 is SGHRS and CDR2 is YFSETQ. The CDR3 length is 14 residues. Trimming at V came to 4 bases and at J to 7 bases, leaving 7 bases not matched to a gene. CDR3 amino acids: CASSPGQGGNEQFF. The CDR3 coding sequence is TGCGCCAGCAGCCCCGGACAGGGTGGAAATGAGCAGTTCTTC.

CDR3 sequence (DNA): TGTGCCAGCAGTCCCGACAGGCTCCCAAGCGGTCAGCCCCAGCATTTT. Its protein product is CASSPDRLPSGQPQHF. V usage is TRBV6-6 and J usage is TRBJ1-5, with D perhaps TRBD1 (6 bases). Germline V gene data show CDR1 as MNHNY and CDR2 as SVGAGI (reference sequence). Trimming shortened V by 5 bases and J by 6 bases, and 20 bases separated the two germline ends. CDR3 length: 16 residues.

The V call is TRBV15, the J call TRBJ2-2; TRBD1 is a possible D gene (6 bases). Germline CDR1 reads LNHNV; CDR2 reads YYDKDF (reference sequence). The CDR3 spans 14 residues. V was shortened by 1 base and J by 8 bases, with 11 bases between the two germline ends. CDR3 loop: CATSRGGGSGELFF. The CDR3 DNA follows: TGTGCCACCAGCAGAGGAGGGGGTTCAGGGGAGCTGTTTTTT.

The V gene is TRBV5-4, the J gene TRBJ2-5; TRBD1 is a possible D gene (7 bases). The length of the CDR3 is 12 residues. Germline CDR1 SGHNT, CDR2 YYREEE (reference sequence). Trimming removed 5 bases at V and 5 bases at J, with 10 bases between. CDR3 protein: CASRTGRETQYF. CDR3 DNA sequence: TGTGCCAGCAGGACAGGGAGGGAGACCCAGTACTTC.

The chain recombines TRBV27 with TRBJ1-1; TRBD1 aligns across 11 bases. There are 14 residues in the CDR3. The ends lost 5 bases at V and 11 bases at J; junction bases unmatched: 10. Germline CDR1 and CDR2: MNHEY and SMNVEV (reference sequence). For the CDR3, the DNA is TGTGCCAGCAGTCCCGGGACAGGGGGTCTTGCGGCTTTCTTT. Amino acids: CASSPGTGGLAAFF.

The CDR3 is CASILRQGGSQPQHF. The CDR3 nucleotides are TGTGCCAGCATCCTGCGACAGGGGGGCAGTCAGCCCCAGCATTTT. This chain links TRBV28 with TRBJ1-5; the match to TRBD1 covers 9 bases. The ends lost 7 bases at V and 6 bases at J; junction bases unmatched: 10. CDR1 and CDR2 from the germline V gene are MDHEN and SYDVKM. This CDR3 region has 15 residues.

V usage is TRBV6-1 and J usage is TRBJ1-5; 9 bases are a match to TRBD1. The germline gives CDR1 MNHNS, CDR2 SASEGT. The CDR3 is 15 amino acids. V shed 9 bases and J 3 bases; nucleotides not matched to a gene: 9. This chain's CDR3 is CASSQGASLNQPQHF. The CDR3 DNA follows: TGTGCCAGTTCACAGGGGGCTTCGCTCAATCAGCCCCAGCATTTT.

The chain carries TRBV5-1 and TRBJ1-1, with 12 positions matching TRBD1. The CDR3 is 16 amino acids. The ends lost 4 bases at V and 3 bases at J; junction bases unmatched: 7. From germline, CDR1 is SGHRS and CDR2 YFSETQ. The CDR3 protein is CASSEGQGAWDTEAFF. The CDR3 coding sequence is TGCGCCAGCAGCGAGGGACAGGGGGCATGGGACACTGAAGCTTTCTTT. Together with reference TRBV5-1 and TRBJ1-1, the CDR3 gives the full variable domain: KAGVTQTPRYLIKTRGQQVTLSCSPISGHRSVSWYQQTPGQGLQFLFEYFSETQRNKGNFPGRFSGRQFSNSRSEMNVSTLELGDSALYLCASSEGQGAWDTEAFFGQGTRLTVV.

V usage is TRBV6-1 and J usage is TRBJ1-4; D might be TRBD1 (6 bases). Trimming took off 2 bases at V and 0 bases at J, with 10 bases between the two ends. This CDR3 has 16 residues. Germline CDR1 and CDR2: MNHNS and SASEGT. In nucleotides, the CDR3 is TGTGCCAGCAGTGAATTTCAGGGGTCAACTAATGAAAAACTGTTTTTT. Translation: CASSEFQGSTNEKLFF.

The chain is built from TRBV7-6 and TRBJ2-7; tentatively, D is TRBD2 (5 bases). Germline V CDR1 and CDR2: SGHVS, FNYEAQ. V lost 4 bases and J 6 bases, leaving 10 bases between the germline ends. This CDR3 region has 12 residues. The CDR3, as DNA: TGTGCCAGCAGCTCCCCGGGGTTCGAGCAGTACTTC. Amino acid sequence: CASSSPGFEQYF. The variable domain in full, with the rest retrieved from reference TRBV7-6 and TRBJ2-7, is GAGVSQSPRYKVTKRGQDVALRCDPISGHVSLYWYRQALGQGPEFLTYFNYEAQQDKSGLPNDRFSAERPEGSISTLTIQRTEQRDSAMYRCASSSPGFEQYFGPGTRLTVT.

V and J are TRBV7-6 and TRBJ2-3, with 14 bases fitting TRBD2. Germline CDR1 and CDR2: SGHVS and FNYEAQ. The CDR3 spans 21 residues. V lost 0 bases to trimming and J lost 2 bases; unmatched junction nucleotides: 13. Here the CDR3 reads CASSLAATSGGAPWYTDTQYF. The CDR3, as DNA: TGTGCCAGCAGCTTAGCTGCGACTAGCGGGGGGGCCCCATGGTACACAGATACGCAGTATTTT.

This clone is a singleton in its sample. The gene calls are TRBV28 and TRBJ2-2, with 9 bases matching TRBD1. V lost 6 bases to trimming and J lost 17 bases; unmatched junction nucleotides: 16. The CDR3 spans 14 residues. Germline values: CDR1 MDHEN, CDR2 SYDVKM. CDR3 residues: CASSPPPRDRVVFF. DNA of the CDR3: TGTGCCAGCAGCCCACCACCCCGGGACAGGGTTGTCTTTTTT.

The chain is built from TRBV5-1 and TRBJ2-5, with TRBD1 identical over 8 bases. The CDR3 runs to 14 residues. Germline loops: CDR1 SGHRS, CDR2 YFSETQ. The J segment lost 1 base and the V segment lost 4 bases, leaving 3 bases of the junction unmatched. DNA of the CDR3: TGCGCCAGCAGCCCTACAGGGGGCCAAGAGACCCAGTACTTC. This sequence encodes CASSPTGGQETQYF.

This rearrangement joins TRBV11-3 to TRBJ1-1, with D unresolved. CDR3 length: 13 residues. CDR1 and CDR2 from the germline V gene are SGHNT and YENEEA. V lost 3 bases and J lost 1, with 6 bases in between. This chain's CDR3 is CASSFGTNTEAFF. The CDR3 DNA sequence: TGTGCCAGCAGCTTTGGCACGAACACTGAAGCTTTCTTT.

This chain joins TRBV5-1 and TRBJ1-1, with TRBD1 as a possible D gene (5 bases). From germline, CDR1 is SGHRS and CDR2 YFSETQ. The CDR3 spans 15 residues. Trimming took off 0 bases at V and 0 bases at J, with 9 bases between the two ends. The CDR3 coding sequence is TGCGCCAGCAGCTTGGGACAGATCATGAACACTGAAGCTTTCTTT. Residues: CASSLGQIMNTEAFF.

This clone has a handful of counts. This sequence joins TRBV7-6 and TRBJ2-1; a possible D gene is TRBD1 (5 bases). CDR3 length equals 14 residues. V was trimmed by 4 bases and J by 12 bases, leaving 19 bases between them. The germline V gene encodes CDR1 SGHVS and CDR2 FNYEAQ. CDR3 loop: CASSSVTGLEGQFF. DNA for the CDR3: TGTGCCAGCAGCTCAGTAACAGGTTTAGAAGGGCAGTTCTTC.

The J gene is TRBJ2-3, the V gene TRBV5-6, with a tentative D call TRBD2 (6 bases). This CDR3 has 19 amino acids. Germline V lookup: CDR1 SGHDT, CDR2 YYEEEE. The V and J ends lost 1 base and 3 bases respectively, with 24 bases between them. The CDR3 region is CASSLYTGPGARGTDTQYF. In DNA form, the CDR3 reads TGTGCCAGCAGCTTGTATACCGGCCCGGGAGCGCGTGGGACAGATACGCAGTATTTT. The whole variable domain, filled in from reference TRBV5-6 and TRBJ2-3, reads DAGVTQSPTHLIKTRGQQVTLRCSPKSGHDTVSWYQQALGQGPQFIFQYYEEEERQRGNFPDRFSGHQFPNYSSELNVNALLLGDSALYLCASSLYTGPGARGTDTQYFGPGTRLTVL.

The rearrangement uses TRBV4-2 and TRBJ1-5, with TRBD1 identical over 8 bases. The V and J ends lost 0 bases and 6 bases, in that order; junction bases with no gene match: 4. There are 15 residues in the CDR3. From germline, CDR1 is LGHNA and CDR2 YNFKEQ. The CDR3 DNA reads TGTGCCAGCAGCCAAGATCAGGGGGCACGTCAGCCCCAGCATTTT. Amino acids: CASSQDQGARQPQHF.

The genes are TRBV4-2 and TRBJ2-2; a possible D gene is TRBD2 (6 bases). The V gene's germline CDR1 is LGHNA and CDR2 YNFKEQ. V was clipped by 1 base and J by 8 bases, with 14 bases between them. This CDR3 region has 15 residues. The CDR3 DNA sequence: TGTGCCAGCAGCCAAGGGGAGGCCAGATCAGGGGAGCTGTTTTTT. This gives the protein CASSQGEARSGELFF.

The chain employs TRBV9 and TRBJ2-1, with 10 bases lining up with TRBD2. The CDR3 length is 18 residues. Per the germline V gene, CDR1 is SGDLS and CDR2 is YYNGEE. V lost 0 bases and J lost 9; bases outside the gene matches: 15. The CDR3 DNA is TGTGCCAGCAGCGTAGTAGCGGGGGGCCTCCTTGGGAGTGCTGAGCAGTTCTTC. Its protein is CASSVVAGGLLGSAEQFF.

This chain uses TRBV10-1 with TRBJ1-2, with 7 nucleotides matching TRBD1. Germline trimming cut 7 bases from V and 0 bases from J; bases unmatched to any gene: 8. Germline loops: CDR1 WNHNN, CDR2 SYGVQD (reference sequence). The CDR3 is made up of 15 amino acids. The CDR3 here is CASTRPGQANYGYTF. CDR3 DNA: TGCGCCAGCACCCGTCCCGGACAGGCTAACTATGGCTACACCTTC.

The genes are TRBV7-3 and TRBJ2-7; a possible D gene is TRBD2 (6 bases). Trimming shortened V by 5 bases and J by 2 bases, and 16 bases separated the two germline ends. Germline V CDR1 and CDR2: SGHTA, FQGTGA. This CDR3 contains 15 residues. CDR3 amino acids: CASSPSAGWAYEQYF. The CDR3 coding sequence is TGTGCCAGCAGCCCATCGGCGGGGTGGGCCTACGAGCAGTACTTC.

The chain carries TRBV7-8 and TRBJ2-7, with 9 bases matching TRBD1. In germline, CDR1 is SGHVS, CDR2 FQNEAQ. The CDR3 has 16 residues. The ends lost 5 bases at V and 4 bases at J; junction bases unmatched: 12. CDR3 amino acids: CASSLQRQGVSYEQYF. For the CDR3, the DNA is TGTGCCAGCAGCCTACAACGACAGGGGGTATCTTACGAGCAGTACTTC. The complete variable domain, with remaining parts taken from reference TRBV7-8 and TRBJ2-7, reads GAGVSQSPRYKVAKRGQDVALRCDPISGHVSLFWYQQALGQGPEFLTYFQNEAQLDKSGLPSDRFFAERPEGSVSTLKIQRTQQEDSAVYLCASSLQRQGVSYEQYFGPGTRLTVT.

The CDR3 coding sequence is TGTGCCAGCAGCTTAGGGACTAGACTATACAATGAGCAGTTCTTC. It yields the protein CASSLGTRLYNEQFF. This chain connects TRBV7-8 to TRBJ2-1; 7 bases agree with TRBD2. Germline V gene lookup returns CDR1 SGHVS and CDR2 FQNEAQ. The V and J ends lost 1 base and 4 bases, in that order; junction bases with no gene match: 4. CDR3 length equals 15 residues.